Below, 19 T cell receptor beta chains from the same sample are listed, as sequenced in a study of T-cell reconstitution after alpha-beta-depleted transplantation in children. For TCRbeta, the library was prepared with unique molecular identifiers. TCRdb reanalysed the PCR reads using MiXCR and keeps one entry per CDR3 protein. The top ten hold roughly 27% of the sample, which has some 440,000 distinct CDR3 sequences, roughly 15% seen once. This specimen consisted of PBMCs, mostly from graft donor cells, obtained 360 days after TCRalphabeta/CD19-depleted stem cell transplant. The receptor set was obtained from a boy younger than two who had a stem cell transplant for Wiskott-Aldrich syndrome, so the T cells may come from the graft donor.

The chain carries TRBV6-1 and TRBJ2-3; 8 bases agree with TRBD1. The germline CDR1 and CDR2 sequences are MNHNS and SASEGT. The CDR3 sequence is 15 residues long. V dropped 5 bases and J dropped 7; count of bases not matched to a gene: 11. CDR3 DNA sequence: TGTGCCAGCAGTACACGGACAGGGATATGGAATACGCAGTATTTT. Translated: CASSTRTGIWNTQYF.

Concerning this clonotype itself: The junction differs from germline at one of its ends, possibly a read error. The chain is built from TRBV20-1 and TRBJ2-2; TRBD2 agrees at 10 bases. CDR1 is DFQATT, CDR2 SNEGSKA, per germline (reference sequence). The CDR3 spans 16 residues. The CDR3, as DNA: TGCAGTGCCAGAGGTAGCGGGGGGTATGACACCGGGGAGCTGTTTTTT. It yields the protein CSARGSGGYDTGELFF.

The chain uses TRBV20-1 and TRBJ1-2, with D possibly matching TRBD1 (5 bases). The CDR3 is 13 amino acids. V lost 1 base, J lost 5 bases, and 11 bases lay in between. The V gene's germline CDR1 is DFQATT and CDR2 SNEGSKA (reference sequence). CDR3 sequence reads: CSARAGSSYGYTF. In DNA form, the CDR3 reads TGCAGTGCTAGAGCAGGGTCGAGTTATGGCTACACCTTC.

This clonotype has more than one count but fewer than ten. This rearrangement joins TRBV6-5 to TRBJ2-2; tentatively, D is TRBD1 (6 bases). This CDR3 is built from 15 residues. The V and J ends lost 7 bases and 5 bases respectively, with 17 bases between them. The V gene's germline CDR1 is MNHEY and CDR2 SVGAGI. The CDR3 sequence: CASTMTRGGTGELFF. As DNA, the CDR3 is TGTGCCAGCACCATGACAAGAGGGGGAACCGGGGAGCTGTTTTTT.

The chain carries TRBV5-6 and TRBJ2-3; 9 bases are shared with TRBD1. CDR1 is SGHDT and CDR2 is YYEEEE in the germline V gene. With V trimmed by 1 base and J by 9 bases, 3 bases remained unmatched. The CDR3 length is 13 residues. The CDR3 DNA sequence: TGTGCCAGCAGCTTGTGGACAGGGGAAACGCAGTATTTT. Its translation: CASSLWTGETQYF.

The chain has TRBV20-1 and TRBJ2-1; no clear D. Between the trimmed V and J ends, which lost 5 bases and 5 bases, there was a span of 13 bases. This CDR3 is 13 amino acids long. Germline V gene lookup returns CDR1 DFQATT and CDR2 SNEGSKA (reference sequence). For the CDR3, the DNA is TGCAGTGCTTCCCGGACCCCCCACAATGAGCAGTTCTTC. Translation: CSASRTPHNEQFF.

The chain is built from TRBV15 and TRBJ2-6, with TRBD1 matching 9 bases. Germline V CDR1 and CDR2: LNHNV, YYDKDF (reference sequence). The V segment lost 5 bases and the J segment 3 bases; nucleotides outside the gene matches: 8. The length of the CDR3 is 17 residues. Here the CDR3 reads CATSFRDRAFGANVLTF. DNA for the CDR3: TGTGCCACCAGCTTCCGGGACAGGGCCTTTGGGGCCAACGTCCTGACTTTC.

J is TRBJ2-3 and V is TRBV5-1; D assignment may be TRBD1 or TRBD2 (5 bases each). Deletions cut 0 bases from V and 3 bases from J, with 23 bases between. Germline V gene data show CDR1 as SGHRS and CDR2 as YFSETQ. The length of the CDR3 is 19 residues. CDR3 protein: CASSLEALGTPAGTDTQYF. Written as DNA, the CDR3 is TGCGCCAGCAGCTTGGAGGCCCTCGGGACCCCCGCAGGAACAGATACGCAGTATTTT.

V and J are TRBV10-3 and TRBJ2-7; D might be TRBD1 (6 bases). The germline V gene has CDR1 ENHRY and CDR2 SYGVKD. This CDR3 contains 13 residues. V lost 6 bases, J lost 0 bases, and 9 bases lay in between. In nucleotides, the CDR3 is TGTGCCATCAGGGACAGTGCCTCCTACGAGCAGTACTTC. Its translation: CAIRDSASYEQYF.

CDR3 sequence reads: CASSFRAGVSNEQFF. The CDR3 nucleotides read TGCGCCAGCAGCTTCCGAGCGGGAGTCTCGAATGAGCAGTTCTTC. This chain joins TRBV5-1 and TRBJ2-1; TRBD2 matches at 8 bases. CDR1 is SGHRS, CDR2 YFSETQ, per germline. The CDR3 spans 15 residues. Trimming cost V 2 bases and J 7 bases; bases outside gene matches: 8.

This clonotype was seen a few times. The chain employs TRBV7-2 and TRBJ2-1, with TRBD2 as a possible D gene (5 bases). Between the trimmed V and J ends, which lost 2 bases and 2 bases, there was a span of 19 bases. The CDR3 loop spans 18 amino acids. From germline, CDR1 is SGHTA and CDR2 FQGNSA. The CDR3 coding sequence is TGTGCCAGCAGCTTACCGCCGAGGGAGAGATGCCCCTACAATGAGCAGTTCTTC. Protein sequence: CASSLPPRERCPYNEQFF.

The rearrangement uses TRBV2 and TRBJ2-4; unclear D gene. In germline, CDR1 is SNHLY, CDR2 FYNNEI. Trimming took 6 bases from V and 15 from J, leaving 9 bases between them. The CDR3 loop spans 9 amino acids. CDR3 amino acids: CASSTFGYF. Written as DNA, the CDR3 is TGTGCCAGCAGCACTTTCGGGTACTTC.

This clonotype turned up a few times. The gene calls are TRBV12-3 or TRBV12-4 and TRBJ2-7; possible D gene TRBD1, 5 bases. The germline V and J ends were trimmed by 6 bases and 1 base, with 10 bases remaining between them. This CDR3 is 13 amino acids long. This chain's CDR3 is CASSRQKSYEQYF. The DNA for the CDR3 is TGTGCCAGCAGCCGACAGAAATCCTACGAGCAGTACTTC.

This clonotype was seen ten or more times. The chain is built from TRBV5-1 and TRBJ2-4; 7 bases map to TRBD2. CDR3 length equals 14 residues. Trimming took 0 bases from V and 8 from J; bases not matched to a gene: 5. Germline loops: CDR1 SGHRS, CDR2 YFSETQ. This chain's CDR3 is CASSLVGSGDIQYF. The CDR3 DNA reads TGCGCCAGCAGCTTGGTCGGCAGCGGGGACATTCAGTACTTC.

In its sample, this clonotype was seen a few times. The V and J genes are TRBV9 and TRBJ2-1, with no clear D. Trimming removed 0 bases from V and 10 bases from J, with 14 bases in between. The V gene's germline CDR1 is SGDLS and CDR2 YYNGEE. The CDR3 spans 14 residues. The CDR3 nucleotides are TGTGCCAGCAGCGTAGCTAATTTTGGCGGCGAGCAGTTCTTC. This translates into CASSVANFGGEQFF. The full variable domain, in which reference TRBV9 and TRBJ2-1 provide the parts outside the CDR3, is DSGVTQTPKHLITATGQRVTLRCSPRSGDLSVYWYQQSLDQGLQFLIQYYNGEERAKGNILERFSAQQFPDLHSELNLSSLELGDSALYFCASSVANFGGEQFFGPGTRLTVL.

This clonotype was detected only a few times. The chain recombines TRBV6-1 with TRBJ1-4, with TRBD1 matching over 10 bases. Trimming cost V 5 bases and J 8 bases; bases outside gene matches: 8. This CDR3 contains 15 residues. The germline V gene has CDR1 MNHNS and CDR2 SASEGT. The CDR3 DNA is TGTGCCAGCAGTACCCCCGGGACAGGGGACGAAAAACTGTTTTTT. Protein sequence: CASSTPGTGDEKLFF.

The rearrangement joins TRBV12-3 or TRBV12-4 to TRBJ2-7, with D uncertain. The CDR3 loop spans 14 amino acids. V was shortened by 6 bases and J by 0 bases, with 12 bases between the two germline ends. CDR3 sequence: CASREATSSYEQYF. In DNA form, the CDR3 reads TGTGCCAGCAGGGAAGCTACCAGCTCCTACGAGCAGTACTTC.

This chain links TRBV18 with TRBJ2-7; 11 bases line up with TRBD2. Germline V gene sequence: CDR1 KGHSH, CDR2 LQKENI. The V gene end was trimmed by 3 bases and the J gene end by 6 bases; junction bases not matched to a gene: 4. CDR3 size: 14 residues. The CDR3 protein is CASSPSGRAGEQYF. Written as DNA, the CDR3 is TGTGCCAGCTCACCTAGCGGGAGGGCCGGCGAGCAGTACTTC.

This chain links TRBV9 with TRBJ2-1; D is perhaps TRBD1 (5 bases). V was shortened by 1 base and J by 5 bases, with 7 bases between the two germline ends. Germline V gives CDR1 SGDLS, CDR2 YYNGEE. The CDR3 has 13 amino acids. The CDR3 is CASSVIGDNEQFF. The CDR3 nucleotides are TGTGCCAGCAGCGTAATAGGGGACAATGAGCAGTTCTTC.